This TCR beta chain was sequenced during a study of beta chain features in type 1 diabetes. As every portion of the isolated RNA was reverse transcribed, the sequencing read expressed TCRB transcripts. Method: immunoSEQ multiplex PCR; TCRdb's copy keeps in-frame clones and lacks some. The sample lists around 99,000 clones; almost 40% were seen once. The source material was stem cell memory CD4+ T cells from blood. The TCR comes from a woman under 30 in good health.

In DNA form, the CDR3 reads TGTGCCAGCGGGACAGGGCCTAACTATGGCTACACCTTC. As protein: CASGTGPNYGYTF. The rearrangement links TRBV7-9 to TRBJ1-2; 9 bases line up with TRBD1. The CDR3 contains 13 residues. CDR1 SEHNR and CDR2 FQNEAQ come from the germline V gene (reference sequence). V shed 8 bases and J 0 bases; nucleotides not matched to a gene: 1.